This T cell receptor (beta chain) was retrieved from a study of blood T cell repertoires in COVID-19. Per the authors' pipeline: Reference gene primer amplification in the assay estimated nucleated cell counts. The protocol was immunoSEQ multiplex PCR, while the TCRdb copy is restricted to in-frame clones and leaves out a portion. The DNA gave D and trimming, while V, J and clone size come from that table. The sample records 150,000 to 200,000 clones, around 84% being singletons. The CDR3 covers 17 residues. V was clipped by 4 bases and J by 2 bases; unmatched bases: 7. Germline V lookup: CDR1 LGHDT, CDR2 YNNKEL (reference sequence).

The origin of this receptor is a human donor with acute or convalescent COVID-19. The donor label of this sample is uncertain. Input material: peripheral blood. The V gene is TRBV3-1 (or the pseudogene TRBV3-2), the J gene TRBJ2-2; 10 nucleotides align to TRBD1. CDR3 coding DNA: TGTGCCAGCAGCCTCACTAGGGACAGGGGAAACACCGGGGAGCTGTTTTTT. It yields the protein CASSLTRDRGNTGELFF.